These T cell receptor beta chains were read from a single sample in a study of blood T cell repertoires in COVID-19. Some clones are missing from TCRdb's copy, which holds only in-frame ones; the method was immunoSEQ multiplex PCR. This sample yields hundreds of thousands of clones, of which around 82% are seen a single time; 2% to 3% belongs to the top ten. Sequencing input: peripheral blood. These receptors came from a woman in her thirties or forties with active or convalescent COVID-19. The CDR3 runs from the conserved cysteine through the conserved F or W. The D gene is left open where the match is weak. Clone size is not always given. Where it is, it says once, few, many or a class for expanded clones.

TRBJ1-1 | - | - | TRBV5-1 | TGCGCCAGCAGGGAACAGATTAACACTGAAGCTTTCTTT | CASREQINTEAFF
TRBJ2-1 | - | - | TRBV7-9 | TGTGCCAGCAGCCGCGGCGGCGCGGGGCCTTCCTACAATGAGCAGTTCTTC | CASSRGGAGPSYNEQFF
TRBJ2-1 | TRBD2 | - | TRBV3-1/TRBV3-2 | TGTGCCAGCAGCCCACTCCTAGCGGGGGACAATGAGCAGTTCTTC | CASSPLLAGDNEQFF
TRBJ1-5 | - | - | TRBV5-8 | TGTGCCAGCAGCGAACAGGGAAGGCGCAATCAGCCCCAGCATTTT | CASSEQGRRNQPQHF
TRBJ2-1 | - | - | TRBV11-3 | TGTGCCAGCAGCTTATGGCGGAGCTCCTACAATGAGCAGTTCTTC | CASSLWRSSYNEQFF
TRBJ1-2 | TRBD1 | - | TRBV7-8 | TGTGCCAGCAGCCCCACCGGGACAGGGGTTGTCGGCTACACCTTC | CASSPTGTGVVGYTF
TRBJ2-7 | TRBD2 | few | TRBV6-5 | TGTGCCAGCAGTTCTAGCGGGGCCCCCTACGAGCAGTACTTC | CASSSSGAPYEQYF
TRBJ1-1 | - | - | TRBV7-9 | TGTGCCAGCAGTTCCGCCAGGGCCACTGAAGCTTTCTTT | CASSSARATEAFF
TRBJ2-7 | - | - | TRBV4-3 | TGCGCCAGCAGCCAAGATCAGGGATCCTACGAGCAGTACTTC | CASSQDQGSYEQYF
TRBJ1-4 | - | - | TRBV11-3 | TGTGCCAGCAGCTTAGTGATGACAGATGAAAAACTGTTTTTT | CASSLVMTDEKLFF
TRBJ1-2 | TRBD1 | - | TRBV10-2 | TGCGCCAGCAGTTTCTTTCCAGGGGGCTTCAGGGACTATGGCTACACCTTC | CASSFFPGGFRDYGYTF
TRBJ1-6 | - | - | TRBV6-5 | TGTGCCAGCAGAAGCGGGGGTTTGGGTTCACCCCTCCACTTT | CASRSGGLGSPLHF
TRBJ1-5 | - | - | TRBV7-7 | TGTGCTAGGTCGGGGGATCAGCCCCAGCATTTT | CARSGDQPQHF
TRBJ2-2 | TRBD1 | - | TRBV24-1 | TGTGCCACCAGTGATTTCCAGAAAGGGGGCTCCGACGGGGAGCTGTTTTTT | CATSDFQKGGSDGELFF
TRBJ1-3 | - | - | TRBV4-2 | TGTGCCAGCAGCCAAGACCAGGGTAAAAACACCATATATTTT | CASSQDQGKNTIYF
TRBJ2-1 | TRBD2 | - | TRBV19 | TGTGCCAGTAGTATGACTAGCGGGGGGGCCAGCAATGAGCAGTTCTTC | CASSMTSGGASNEQFF
TRBJ2-2 | TRBD1 | - | TRBV5-1 | TGCGCCAGCAGCCTGCGACGACAGGGGGGCGGGGAGCTGTTTTTT | CASSLRRQGGGELFF
TRBJ2-7 | - | - | TRBV5-1 | TGCGCCAGCAGCTTGGTAGCAGCATACGAGCAGTACTTC | CASSLVAAYEQYF
TRBJ1-2 | TRBD1 | few | TRBV18 | TGTGCCAGCTCACCTGGGACAGGGCAGGCTAACTATGGCTACACCTTC | CASSPGTGQANYGYTF
TRBJ2-3 | - | - | TRBV19 | TGTGCCAGTAGTATCGACGGGGTCTTCGCGGATACGCAGTATTTT | CASSIDGVFADTQYF
TRBJ1-2 | - | once | TRBV29-1 | TGCAGCGTTGAAATAAAGGGGGGGCCTGGGAGTGGCTACACCTTC | CSVEIKGGPGSGYTF
TRBJ2-5 | - | - | TRBV19 | TGTGCCAGTAGCATGTGGTGGGGCGCAGAGACCCAGTACTTC | CASSMWWGAETQYF
TRBJ1-1 | - | - | TRBV5-6 | TGCCTCTTCGACAGTATGAACACTGAAGCTTTCTTT | CLFDSMNTEAFF
TRBJ2-7 | TRBD1 | - | TRBV5-1 | TGCGCCAGCAGCTTGCGGTCGACAGGGGGCACCTACGAGCAGTACTTC | CASSLRSTGGTYEQYF
TRBJ2-1 | TRBD2 | - | TRBV5-4 | TGTGCCAGCAGTTTGACTAGCGGGATATACAATGAGCAGTTCTTC | CASSLTSGIYNEQFF
TRBJ1-1 | - | few | TRBV5-1 | TGCGCCAGCAGCACGGGGGACCCTGCCTTAAAGGGAGCTTTCTTT | CASSTGDPALKGAFF